What follows are 27 T cell receptor beta chains derived from one specimen sequenced in a study of radiotherapy plus CTLA-4 blockade in lung cancer. Only in-frame clones appear in the TCRdb table, and some are missing; sequencing was by immunoSEQ multiplex PCR. The sample lists roughly 58,000 clones, 70% to 85% occurring once. The specimen was peripheral blood, collected from a patient treated with radiotherapy plus ipilimumab. The receptors derive from a human donor with non-small cell lung cancer whose response to radiotherapy plus ipilimumab could not be evaluated.

The rearrangement links TRBV5-8 to TRBJ1-3; D may be TRBD1 (6 bases). The V end lost 1 base, the J end lost 4 bases, and 12 bases lay between the germline ends. The CDR3 length is 15 residues. Germline V CDR1 and CDR2: SGHTS, YDEGEE. CDR3 nucleotide sequence: TGTGCCAGCAGCTTGCGCGACAGGAGAGGAAACACCATATATTTT. It translates to CASSLRDRRGNTIYF.

The chain links TRBV6-5 to TRBJ2-6; no definite D call. The germline V gene has CDR1 MNHEY and CDR2 SVGAGI. The V end lost 0 bases, the J end lost 4 bases, and 10 bases lay between the germline ends. The CDR3 is 16 residues long. The CDR3 reads CASSYSWAVGANVLTF. CDR3 coding DNA: TGTGCCAGCAGTTACTCCTGGGCTGTGGGGGCCAACGTCCTGACTTTC.

The CDR3 DNA reads as TGTGCCAGCAGTGAGCAGGGCTACGAGCAGTACTTC. Protein: CASSEQGYEQYF. The V gene is TRBV6-1, the J gene TRBJ2-7; TRBD1 is a possible D gene (5 bases). Deletions cut 3 bases from V and 3 bases from J, with 6 bases between. Germline assignment: CDR1 MNHNS and CDR2 SASEGT. The CDR3 spans 12 residues.

J is TRBJ2-5 and V is TRBV18; 14 bases agree with TRBD2. J gave up 5 bases and V 5 bases, and 10 bases lay outside the gene matches. Germline CDR1 reads KGHSH; CDR2 reads LQKENI. This CDR3 comprises 17 residues. The CDR3, as DNA: TGTGCCAGCTCAACTCGGACTAGCGGGGGGCCGGGTGAGACCCAGTACTTC. This encodes CASSTRTSGGPGETQYF.

A single count supports this clone. The chain recombines TRBV21-1 with TRBJ1-6. TRBV21-1 is a pseudogene. The CDR3 is 19 residues long. CDR3: CASSNGGDPSPEFCSPLHF. DNA of the CDR3: TGTGCCAGCAGCAATGGGGGGGATCCTAGCCCAGAATTTTGTTCACCCCTCCACTTT.

This chain uses TRBV6-5 with TRBJ2-1; D gene uncertain. CDR3 length: 10 amino acids. Germline V gene data show CDR1 as MNHEY and CDR2 as SVGAGI. V lost 8 bases and J lost 8, with 7 bases in between. The CDR3 nucleotides read TGTGCCAGCTTCGGTTATGAGCAGTTCTTC. Its protein is CASFGYEQFF.

J is TRBJ2-1 and V is TRBV5-1; 10 bases map to TRBD2. This CDR3 has 16 residues. Germline trimming cut 3 bases from V and 5 bases from J; bases unmatched to any gene: 8. Per germline, CDR1 SGHRS and CDR2 YFSETQ. CDR3 region: CASSSLLAGDNNEQFF. CDR3 in DNA: TGCGCCAGCAGCTCCCTGCTAGCGGGAGACAACAATGAGCAGTTCTTC.

This chain connects TRBV5-6 to TRBJ2-1, with D possibly being TRBD1 (5 bases). V was trimmed by 6 bases and J by 4 bases, leaving 14 bases between them. CDR1 is SGHDT, CDR2 YYEEEE, per germline. The CDR3 runs 14 residues. DNA for the CDR3: TGTGCCAGCACCGACAGTTCTCTTTACAATGAGCAGTTCTTC. Translation: CASTDSSLYNEQFF.

The DNA of the CDR3 is TGTGCCAGCAGCTTATCCGGGTCCCCCTCCTACAATGAGCAGTTCTTC. Translated: CASSLSGSPSYNEQFF. V is TRBV7-2 and J is TRBJ2-1; D remains unclear. The length of the CDR3 is 16 residues. Germline assignment: CDR1 SGHTA and CDR2 FQGNSA. Trimming cost V 2 bases and J 0 bases, with 11 bases left between them.

J is TRBJ1-1 and V is TRBV27, with TRBD1 matching 7 bases. The trim removed 5 bases at V and 3 bases at J, leaving 9 bases unmatched. The CDR3 runs 15 residues. CDR1 and CDR2 from the germline V gene are MNHEY and SMNVEV (reference sequence). CDR3 sequence reads: CASSPPRDRHTEAFF. The CDR3 nucleotides are TGTGCCAGCAGTCCCCCTCGGGACAGACACACTGAAGCTTTCTTT.

V usage is TRBV2 and J usage is TRBJ2-3; the match to TRBD2 covers 7 bases. The CDR3 loop spans 15 amino acids. The J segment lost 4 bases and the V segment lost 2 bases, leaving 6 bases of the junction unmatched. Germline CDR1 reads SNHLY; CDR2 reads FYNNEI. The CDR3 DNA follows: TGTGCCAGCAGTGAATTAAGTCTAGCGGCAGATACGCAGTATTTT. Amino acid sequence: CASSELSLAADTQYF.

This chain uses TRBV5-1 with TRBJ2-7; D ambiguous. V was cut by 0 bases and J by 0 bases, with 7 bases left in between. Germline V gene sequence: CDR1 SGHRS, CDR2 YFSETQ. This CDR3 spans 14 amino acids. CDR3 amino acids: CASSLVGHSYEQYF. CDR3 in DNA: TGCGCCAGCAGCTTGGTTGGGCACTCCTACGAGCAGTACTTC.

This chain joins TRBV27 and TRBJ2-7; the match to TRBD2 covers 14 bases. CDR3 length equals 16 residues. CDR1 is MNHEY and CDR2 is SMNVEV in the germline V gene (reference sequence). V was clipped by 5 bases and J by 6 bases; unmatched bases: 9. This CDR3 is CASSLLGLAGGVEQYF. CDR3 DNA: TGTGCCAGCAGTCTCCTCGGACTAGCGGGAGGAGTCGAGCAGTACTTC.

This chain connects TRBV7-9 to TRBJ2-7; TRBD2 matches 10 bases. CDR3 size: 17 residues. CDR1 is SEHNR and CDR2 is FQNEAQ in the germline V gene (reference sequence). V lost 5 bases and J lost 0; bases outside the gene matches: 10. The CDR3 coding sequence is TGTGCCAGCAGCCCACTTTCGGGACTAGCGAACTCCTACGAGCAGTACTTC. Residues: CASSPLSGLANSYEQYF.

The J gene is TRBJ2-2, the V gene TRBV19, with D maybe TRBD2 (7 bases). CDR3 length equals 16 residues. Germline CDR1 and CDR2: LNHDA and SQIVND (reference sequence). Trimming removed 6 bases at V and 4 bases at J, with 18 bases between. The CDR3 here is CASSWEGTSATGELFF. The CDR3 DNA reads TGTGCCAGTAGCTGGGAGGGGACAAGCGCCACCGGGGAGCTGTTTTTT.

This chain links TRBV15 with TRBJ2-3; 7 nucleotides agree with TRBD1. V trimming: 9 bases; J trimming: 0 bases; junction bases outside the gene matches: 6. The CDR3 spans 14 residues. The germline gives CDR1 LNHNV, CDR2 YYDKDF (reference sequence). CDR3 sequence: CATRQGGSTDTQYF. In DNA, the CDR3 is TGTGCCACACGACAGGGCGGTAGCACAGATACGCAGTATTTT.

The V call is TRBV6-5, the J call TRBJ1-5, with D unresolved. Germline lookup yields CDR1 MNHEY and CDR2 SVGAGI. CDR3 length: 14 residues. Trimming shortened V by 4 bases and J by 1 base, and 8 bases separated the two germline ends. The CDR3 nucleotides are TGTGCCAGCAGTTCTGGGCAGAGCAATCAGCCCCAGCATTTT. This gives the protein CASSSGQSNQPQHF.

The V gene is TRBV28, the J gene TRBJ1-2; TRBD1 agrees at 7 bases. The junction had 8 bases not matched to a gene; V was cut back by 5 bases and J by 5 bases. The CDR3 totals 14 residues. Germline CDR1 MDHEN, CDR2 SYDVKM. The CDR3 is CASSTTGEGYGYTF. DNA of the CDR3: TGTGCCAGCAGTACCACAGGGGAAGGGTATGGCTACACCTTC.

V gene TRBV2 combines with J gene TRBJ1-1, with D unclear. Germline V gene lookup returns CDR1 SNHLY and CDR2 FYNNEI. The CDR3 spans 13 residues. V was cut by 3 bases and J by 1 base, with 6 bases left in between. CDR3 residues: CASSDRENTEAFF. DNA for the CDR3: TGTGCCAGCAGTGATCGGGAGAACACTGAAGCTTTCTTT.

This clone appeared a few times. The chain combines TRBV9 with TRBJ2-7; TRBD2 matches 8 bases. The CDR3 is 11 residues long. Germline V gene data show CDR1 as SGDLS and CDR2 as YYNGEE. Losses at the gene ends were 4 bases for V and 9 bases for J; bases not matched to a gene: 3. The CDR3 coding sequence is TGTGCCAGCAGCCCGGGAGGGTTGCAGTACTTC. Translation gives CASSPGGLQYF.

The chain carries TRBV10-3 and TRBJ2-7; 7 bases are shared with TRBD1. Per the germline V gene, CDR1 is ENHRY and CDR2 is SYGVKD. The length of the CDR3 is 13 residues. After removal of 6 bases from V and 0 bases from J, the junction contained 2 bases not matched to a gene. As DNA, the CDR3 is TGTGCCATCAGGACAGGGCACTCCTACGAGCAGTACTTC. It translates to CAIRTGHSYEQYF.

The CDR3 bases are TGTGCCAGCAGCACCGGACTAGCCCCCGGGCCCGCAGATACGCAGTATTTT. It yields the protein CASSTGLAPGPADTQYF. The gene calls are TRBV5-4 and TRBJ2-3; the match to TRBD2 covers 8 bases. In germline, CDR1 is SGHNT, CDR2 YYREEE (reference sequence). The CDR3 length is 17 residues. The V gene end was trimmed by 4 bases and the J gene end by 4 bases; junction bases not matched to a gene: 14.

The CDR3: CASSSSRGTEAFF. The CDR3, as DNA: TGTGCCAGCAGTTCCAGCCGGGGGACTGAAGCTTTCTTT. V is TRBV6-5 and J is TRBJ1-1, with D perhaps matching TRBD1 (5 bases). CDR1 is MNHEY and CDR2 is SVGAGI in the germline V gene. The V gene lost 4 bases and the J gene lost 5 bases, with 11 bases spanning the gap. This CDR3 has 13 residues.

The V call is TRBV28, the J call TRBJ1-2; weak D call: TRBD1 (5 bases). Germline V CDR1 and CDR2: MDHEN, SYDVKM. V dropped 2 bases and J dropped 7 bases, with 20 bases sitting between them. CDR3 length equals 16 residues. The CDR3 bases are TGTGCCAGCAGTTTAAGGGGTCGGGCAGCCCTGTCTGGCTACACCTTC. This translates into CASSLRGRAALSGYTF.

As regards this clone: One end of the junction is discordant with germline, which a read error may explain. The V call is TRBV4-3, the J call TRBJ2-7, with 13 bases identical to TRBD2. Looked up from germline, CDR1 is LGHNA and CDR2 is YSLEER. CDR3 size: 14 residues. Written as DNA, the CDR3 is TGCGCCAGCAGCGAGTCACTAGCGGGAGGGCCTGGGGACTTC. Its protein product is CASSESLAGGPGDF.

The chain combines TRBV4-1 with TRBJ2-7, with 9 bases that match TRBD2. This CDR3 is 15 amino acids long. Germline assignment: CDR1 MGHRA and CDR2 YSYEKL. J was trimmed by 3 bases and V by 4 bases; bases with no gene match: 7. CDR3 bases: TGCGCCAGCAGCCCTCGATTAGCGGGAGTCTACGAGCAGTACTTC. It codes for CASSPRLAGVYEQYF.

The chain joins TRBV5-6 to TRBJ2-1; TRBD1 agrees at 7 bases. After removal of 0 bases from V and 8 bases from J, the junction contained 17 bases not matched to a gene. CDR3 length: 18 amino acids. The germline CDR1 and CDR2 sequences are SGHDT and YYEEEE. The CDR3 DNA sequence: TGTGCCAGCAGCTTGGCCGGGGACAGCCTCCACGAGGGGGATGAGCAGTTCTTC. It codes for CASSLAGDSLHEGDEQFF.